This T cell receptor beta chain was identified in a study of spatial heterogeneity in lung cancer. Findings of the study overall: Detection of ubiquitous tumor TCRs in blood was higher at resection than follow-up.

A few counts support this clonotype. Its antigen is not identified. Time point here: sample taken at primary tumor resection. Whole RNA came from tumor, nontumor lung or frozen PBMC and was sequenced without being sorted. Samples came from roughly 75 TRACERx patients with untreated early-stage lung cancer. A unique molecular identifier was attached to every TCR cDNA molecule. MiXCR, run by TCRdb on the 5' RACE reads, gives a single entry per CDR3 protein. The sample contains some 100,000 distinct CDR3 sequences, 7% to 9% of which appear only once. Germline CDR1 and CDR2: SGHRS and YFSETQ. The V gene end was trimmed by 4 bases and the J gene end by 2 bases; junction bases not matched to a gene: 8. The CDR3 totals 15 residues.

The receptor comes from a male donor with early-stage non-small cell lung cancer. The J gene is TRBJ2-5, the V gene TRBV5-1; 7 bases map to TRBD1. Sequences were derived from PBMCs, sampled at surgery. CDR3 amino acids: CASSAGQAYQETQYF. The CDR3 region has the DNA TGCGCCAGCAGCGCTGGACAGGCTTATCAAGAGACCCAGTACTTC.